One and the same sample provided the 12 T cell receptor beta chains below, sequenced in a study of glioma-infiltrating T cells (TCRdb year 2016). Instrument on record: Illumina MiSeq. The iRepertoire nested amplicon-rescue multiplex PCR (arm-PCR) platform was used to amplify TCR alpha and beta CDR3 regions from RNA. TCRdb cleaned the public reads at Q25 with fastp, built clones with MiXCR and kept in-frame beta chains. Identical CDR3 proteins give one entry, which carries the most common genes and DNA. This sample is represented by a few hundred thousand distinct CDR3 sequences; more than 35% of them were singletons. The leading ten clones occupy about 12% of the sample. The source material was glioma tissue, nonneoplastic brain tissue, or PBMCs (not recorded which). The receptors were gathered from a human donor with low-grade glioma or glioblastoma, undergoing nonglioma brain surgery, or in good health (not recorded which).

A remark on this clonotype: A clone one base away is much larger, so this may be a read error. The rearrangement links TRBV28 to TRBJ2-1, with D possibly being TRBD1 (6 bases). Germline CDR1 and CDR2: MDHEN and SYDVKM. The CDR3 length is 16 residues. Trimming pared 3 bases from V and 1 base from J, leaving 13 bases between. In nucleotides, the CDR3 is TGTGCCAGCAGTTTGTTTACTCAGGGGTCCTACAATGAGCAGTTCTTC. Protein product: CASSLFTQGSYNEQFF.

In regard to this clonotype: The CDR3 carries no conserved terminal phenylalanine or tryptophan, so it likely arises from a read error. The chain is built from TRBV20-1 and TRBJ2-7; D call uncertain. The CDR3 has 10 residues. CDR1 and CDR2 from the germline V gene are DFQATT and SNEGSKA (reference sequence). The ends were cut back, 1 base at V and 7 bases at J, with 5 bases in the middle. The CDR3 DNA follows: TGCAGTGCTAGAGGTGTTGAGCAGTACTTA. Its protein product is CSARGVEQYL.

Regarding this clonotype: This may stem from a read error, because a much larger clone lies one nucleotide away. V is TRBV20-1 and J is TRBJ2-7; D not certain. CDR3 length: 16 residues. V shed 1 base and J shed 7 bases, with 23 bases lying between them. The germline CDR1 and CDR2 sequences are DFQATT and SNEGSKA (reference sequence). In DNA, the CDR3 is TGCAGTGCTAGAGGGAGTGGGCCGAGCTCCTACAATGAGCAGTACTTC. Translated: CSARGSGPSSYNEQYF.

This clonotype was counted at least ten times. This chain links TRBV28 with TRBJ2-7, with TRBD1 identical over 7 bases. The trim removed 4 bases at V and 3 bases at J, leaving 3 bases unmatched. This CDR3 is built from 13 residues. Germline V gene sequence: CDR1 MDHEN, CDR2 SYDVKM. The CDR3 sequence: CASSSTGVYEQYF. CDR3 DNA sequence: TGTGCCAGCAGTTCCACAGGGGTCTACGAGCAGTACTTC.

V and J are TRBV27 and TRBJ2-1, with D possibly being TRBD2 (5 bases). The V gene's germline CDR1 is MNHEY and CDR2 SMNVEV (reference sequence). The CDR3 totals 16 residues. Trimming stripped 0 bases from V and 3 bases from J, with 12 bases between. The chain's CDR3 is CASSLSASILYNEQFF. The DNA for the CDR3 is TGTGCCAGCAGTTTATCGGCTAGCATACTCTACAATGAGCAGTTCTTC.

The chain couples TRBV24-1 to TRBJ2-7; no clear D gene. Per germline, CDR1 KGHDR and CDR2 SFDVKD. This CDR3 has 16 amino acids. V lost 8 bases and J lost 7, with 26 bases in between. CDR3 nucleotide sequence: TGTGCCACCAATTCGGGTAGCACTGGCTCCTACAATGAGCAGTACTTC. Protein sequence: CATNSGSTGSYNEQYF.

The CDR3, as DNA: TGCAGTGCCATTGGGGGGGCCAGTTCCACAGATACGCAGTATTTT. It encodes CSAIGGASSTDTQYF. The chain combines TRBV20-1 with TRBJ2-3; a weak D match, TRBD2 (7 bases). With 6 bases removed from V and 2 bases from J, the gap between germline ends came to 18 bases. This CDR3 is 15 amino acids long. Germline CDR1 is DFQATT and CDR2 is SNEGSKA (reference sequence).

This clonotype was observed a few times. The chain carries TRBV9 and TRBJ2-1; 12 bases agree with TRBD2. Germline V gives CDR1 SGDLS, CDR2 YYNGEE. V shed 0 bases and J 8 bases; nucleotides not matched to a gene: 3. CDR3 length: 15 amino acids. CDR3 coding DNA: TGTGCCAGCAGCGTAGTACTAGCGGGAGGCGATGAGCAGTTCTTC. This codes for CASSVVLAGGDEQFF.

This clonotype has only a few counts. The chain recombines TRBV4-3 with TRBJ2-3, with a weak D call TRBD2 (6 bases). The germline gives CDR1 LGHNA, CDR2 YSLEER. The CDR3 covers 16 residues. V gave up 0 bases and J gave up 3 bases, with 13 bases separating them. CDR3 bases: TGCGCCAGCAGCCAAGACTACCAGGGAGGAACAGATACGCAGTATTTT. This sequence encodes CASSQDYQGGTDTQYF.

This clonotype was detected ten times or more. This sequence joins TRBV20-1 and TRBJ2-7, with TRBD2 identical over 8 bases. The CDR3 runs 14 residues. Germline CDR1 and CDR2: DFQATT and SNEGSKA (reference sequence). Trimming removed 3 bases from V and 3 bases from J; junction bases left unmatched: 7. The CDR3 loop is CSARTPGTSYEQYF. The CDR3 nucleotides read TGCAGTGCTAGGACTCCCGGGACTAGCTACGAGCAGTACTTC.

This clonotype was counted ten times or more. The chain uses TRBV6-1 and TRBJ2-6; D assignment may be TRBD1 or TRBD2 (5 bases each). The germline V gene has CDR1 MNHNS and CDR2 SASEGT. The CDR3 is 17 residues long. The V end was cut by 3 bases, the J end by 0 bases, with 12 bases between. The CDR3 sequence is CASSEFPGSSGANVLTF. DNA of the CDR3: TGTGCCAGCAGTGAGTTCCCAGGGAGCTCTGGGGCCAACGTCCTGACTTTC.

This clonotype was seen a few times. The V call is TRBV28, the J call TRBJ1-5; TRBD1 is a possible D gene (6 bases). V was trimmed by 2 bases and J by 0 bases, leaving 20 bases between them. CDR1 and CDR2 (germline): MDHEN, SYDVKM. This CDR3 has 19 residues. DNA for the CDR3: TGTGCCAGCAGTTTAGGGTCGGTGACAGGCGGATATAGCAATCAGCCCCAGCATTTT. Translation gives CASSLGSVTGGYSNQPQHF.